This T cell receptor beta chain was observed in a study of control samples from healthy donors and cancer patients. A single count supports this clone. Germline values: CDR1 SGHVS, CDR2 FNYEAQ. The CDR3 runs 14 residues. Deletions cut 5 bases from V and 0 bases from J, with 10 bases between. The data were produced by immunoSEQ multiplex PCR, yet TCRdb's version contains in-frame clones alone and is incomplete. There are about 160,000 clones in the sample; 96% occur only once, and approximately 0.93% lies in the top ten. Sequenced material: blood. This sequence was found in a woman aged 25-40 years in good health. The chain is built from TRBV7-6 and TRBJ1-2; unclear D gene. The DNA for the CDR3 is TGTGCCAGCAGCCGGACGGATGCTAACTATGGCTACACCTTC. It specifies CASSRTDANYGYTF.